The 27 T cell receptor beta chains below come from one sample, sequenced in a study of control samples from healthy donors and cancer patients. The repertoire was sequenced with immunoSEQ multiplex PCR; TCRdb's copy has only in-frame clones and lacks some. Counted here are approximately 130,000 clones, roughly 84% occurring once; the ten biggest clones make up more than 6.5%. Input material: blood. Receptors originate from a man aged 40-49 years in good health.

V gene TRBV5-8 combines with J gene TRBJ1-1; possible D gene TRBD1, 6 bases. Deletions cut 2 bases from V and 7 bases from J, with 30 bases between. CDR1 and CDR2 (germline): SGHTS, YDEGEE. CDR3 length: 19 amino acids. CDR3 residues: CASSFGGPTFPRDTLEAFF. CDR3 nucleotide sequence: TGTGCCAGCAGCTTCGGAGGGCCAACATTTCCGCGGGACACCCTTGAAGCTTTCTTT.

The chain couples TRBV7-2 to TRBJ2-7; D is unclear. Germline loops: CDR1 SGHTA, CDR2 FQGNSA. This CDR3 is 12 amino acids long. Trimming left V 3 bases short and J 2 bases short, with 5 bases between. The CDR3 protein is CASSLVPYEQYF. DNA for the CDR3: TGTGCCAGCAGCTTGGTCCCCTACGAGCAGTACTTC.

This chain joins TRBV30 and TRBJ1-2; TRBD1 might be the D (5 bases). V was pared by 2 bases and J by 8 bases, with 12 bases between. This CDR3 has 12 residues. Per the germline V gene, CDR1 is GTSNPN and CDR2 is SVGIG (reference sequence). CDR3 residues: CAWSPGQTGYTF. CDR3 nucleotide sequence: TGTGCCTGGAGTCCAGGGCAAACCGGCTACACCTTC. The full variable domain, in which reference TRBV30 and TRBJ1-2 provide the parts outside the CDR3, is SQTIHQWPATLVQPVGSPLSLECTVEGTSNPNLYWYRQAAGRGLQLLFYSVGIGQISSEVPQNLSASRPQDRQFILSSKKLLLSDSGFYLCAWSPGQTGYTFGSGTRLTVV.

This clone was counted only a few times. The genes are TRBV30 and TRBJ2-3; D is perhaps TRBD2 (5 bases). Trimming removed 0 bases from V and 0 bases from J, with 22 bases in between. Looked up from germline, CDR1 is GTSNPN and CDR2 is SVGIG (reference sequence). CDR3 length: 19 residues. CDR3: CAWSVGIWNEGSSTDTQYF. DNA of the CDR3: TGTGCCTGGAGTGTAGGGATATGGAATGAGGGTTCTAGCACAGATACGCAGTATTTT.

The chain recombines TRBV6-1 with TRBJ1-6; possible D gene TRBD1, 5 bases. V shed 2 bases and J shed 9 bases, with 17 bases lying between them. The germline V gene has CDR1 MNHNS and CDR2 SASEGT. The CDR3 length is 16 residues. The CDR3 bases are TGTGCCAGCAGTGAATGGTGGGGGATGGCTAGTTCACCCCTCCACTTT. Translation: CASSEWWGMASSPLHF.

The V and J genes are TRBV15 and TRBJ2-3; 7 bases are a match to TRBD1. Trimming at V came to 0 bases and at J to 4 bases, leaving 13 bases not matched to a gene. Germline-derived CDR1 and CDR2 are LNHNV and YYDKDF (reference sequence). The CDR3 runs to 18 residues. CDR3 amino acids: CATSRERRSRGGPDTQYF. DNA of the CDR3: TGTGCCACCAGCAGAGAACGGCGGAGTAGAGGGGGCCCAGATACGCAGTATTTT.

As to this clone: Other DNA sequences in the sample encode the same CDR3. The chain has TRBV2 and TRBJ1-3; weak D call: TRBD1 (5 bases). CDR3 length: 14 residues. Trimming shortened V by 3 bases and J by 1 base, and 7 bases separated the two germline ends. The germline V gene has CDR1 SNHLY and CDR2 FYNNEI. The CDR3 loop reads CASSETASGNTIYF. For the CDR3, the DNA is TGTGCCAGCAGTGAGACAGCATCTGGAAACACCATATATTTT.

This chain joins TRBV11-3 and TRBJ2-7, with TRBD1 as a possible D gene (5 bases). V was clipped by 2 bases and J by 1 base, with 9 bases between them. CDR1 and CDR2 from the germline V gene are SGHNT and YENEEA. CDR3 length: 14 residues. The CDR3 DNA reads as TGTGCCAGCAGCTTAACCAGGGAATCCTACGAGCAGTACTTC. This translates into CASSLTRESYEQYF.

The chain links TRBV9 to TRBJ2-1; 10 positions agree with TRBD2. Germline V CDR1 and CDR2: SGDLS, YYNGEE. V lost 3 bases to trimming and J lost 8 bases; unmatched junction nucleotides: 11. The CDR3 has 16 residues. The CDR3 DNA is TGTGCCAGCAGCGCCTTTCAGCGGGGGGGCCAGGATGAGCAGTTCTTC. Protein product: CASSAFQRGGQDEQFF.

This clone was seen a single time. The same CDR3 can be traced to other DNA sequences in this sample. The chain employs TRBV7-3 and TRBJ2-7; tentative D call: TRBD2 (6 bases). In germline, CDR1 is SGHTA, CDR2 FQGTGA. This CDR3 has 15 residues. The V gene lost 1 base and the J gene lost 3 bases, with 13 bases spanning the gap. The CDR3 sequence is CASSLMGGRSYEQYF. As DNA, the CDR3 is TGTGCCAGCAGCTTAATGGGGGGTCGGAGCTACGAGCAGTACTTC. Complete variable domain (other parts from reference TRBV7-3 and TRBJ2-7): GAGVSQTPSNKVTEKGKYVELRCDPISGHTALYWYRQSLGQGPEFLIYFQGTGAADDSGLPNDRFFAVRPEGSVSTLKIQRTERGDSAVYLCASSLMGGRSYEQYFGPGTRLTVT.

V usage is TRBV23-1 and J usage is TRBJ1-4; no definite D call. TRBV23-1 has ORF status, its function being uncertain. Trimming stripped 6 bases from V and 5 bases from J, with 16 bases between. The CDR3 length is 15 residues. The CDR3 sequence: CASSKNIPPNEKLFF. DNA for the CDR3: TGCGCCAGCAGCAAAAATATCCCCCCCAATGAAAAACTGTTTTTT.

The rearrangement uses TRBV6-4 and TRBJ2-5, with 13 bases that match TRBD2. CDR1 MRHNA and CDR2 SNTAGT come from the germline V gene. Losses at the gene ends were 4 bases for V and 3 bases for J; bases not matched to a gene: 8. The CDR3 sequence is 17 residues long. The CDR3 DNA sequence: TGTGCCAGCAGTGGGACTAGCGGGGGCCAAACAAAAGAGACCCAGTACTTC. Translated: CASSGTSGGQTKETQYF.

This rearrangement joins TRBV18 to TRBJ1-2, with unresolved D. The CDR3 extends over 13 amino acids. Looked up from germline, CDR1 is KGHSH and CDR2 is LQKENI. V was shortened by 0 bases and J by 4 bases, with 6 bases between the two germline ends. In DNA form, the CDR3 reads TGTGCCAGCTCACCACCAGGGTCCTATGGCTACACCTTC. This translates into CASSPPGSYGYTF.

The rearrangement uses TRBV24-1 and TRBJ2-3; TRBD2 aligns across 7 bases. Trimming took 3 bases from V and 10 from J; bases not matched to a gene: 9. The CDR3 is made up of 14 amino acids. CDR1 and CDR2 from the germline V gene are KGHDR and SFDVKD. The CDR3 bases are TGTGCCACCAGTGATGGGGGATGGGGAGGGGCGCAGTATTTT. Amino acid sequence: CATSDGGWGGAQYF.

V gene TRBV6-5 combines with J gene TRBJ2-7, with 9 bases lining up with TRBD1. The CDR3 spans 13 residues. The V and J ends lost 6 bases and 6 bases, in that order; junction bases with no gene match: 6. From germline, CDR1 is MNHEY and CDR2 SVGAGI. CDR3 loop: CASSPGTGLEQYF. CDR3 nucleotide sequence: TGTGCCAGCAGCCCCGGGACAGGGCTCGAGCAGTACTTC.

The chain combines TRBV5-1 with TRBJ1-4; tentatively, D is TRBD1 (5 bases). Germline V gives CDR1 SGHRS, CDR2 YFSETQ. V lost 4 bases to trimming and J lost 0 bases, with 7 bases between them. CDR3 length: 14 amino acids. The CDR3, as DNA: TGCGCCAGCAGCCCAGGGACAACTAATGAAAAACTGTTTTTT. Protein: CASSPGTTNEKLFF.

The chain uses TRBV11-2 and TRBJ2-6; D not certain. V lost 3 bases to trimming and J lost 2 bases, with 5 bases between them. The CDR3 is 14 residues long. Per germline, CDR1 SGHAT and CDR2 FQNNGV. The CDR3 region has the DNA TGTGCCAGCAGCTTTGTTACTGGGGCCAACGTCCTGACTTTC. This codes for CASSFVTGANVLTF.

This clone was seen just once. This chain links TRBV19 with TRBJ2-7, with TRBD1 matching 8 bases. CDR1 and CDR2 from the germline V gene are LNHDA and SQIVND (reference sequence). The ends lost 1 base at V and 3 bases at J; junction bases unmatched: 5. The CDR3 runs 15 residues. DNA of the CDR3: TGTGCCAGTAGTATAGGACAGGGGAGTCTCTACGAGCAGTACTTC. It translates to CASSIGQGSLYEQYF.

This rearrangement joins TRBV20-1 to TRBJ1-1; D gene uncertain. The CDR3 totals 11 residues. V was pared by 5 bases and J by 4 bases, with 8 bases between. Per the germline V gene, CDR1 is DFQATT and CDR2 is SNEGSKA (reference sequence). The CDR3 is CSADGLTEAFF. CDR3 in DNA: TGCAGTGCTGACGGGCTCACTGAAGCTTTCTTT.

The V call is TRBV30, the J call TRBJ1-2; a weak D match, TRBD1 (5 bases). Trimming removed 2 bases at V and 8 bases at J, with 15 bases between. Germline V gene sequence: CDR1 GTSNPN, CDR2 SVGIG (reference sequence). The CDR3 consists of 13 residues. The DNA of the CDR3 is TGTGCCTGGAGTTTACAGGTCCCCGGGGGCTACACCTTC. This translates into CAWSLQVPGGYTF. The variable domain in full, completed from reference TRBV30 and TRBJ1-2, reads SQTIHQWPATLVQPVGSPLSLECTVEGTSNPNLYWYRQAAGRGLQLLFYSVGIGQISSEVPQNLSASRPQDRQFILSSKKLLLSDSGFYLCAWSLQVPGGYTFGSGTRLTVV.

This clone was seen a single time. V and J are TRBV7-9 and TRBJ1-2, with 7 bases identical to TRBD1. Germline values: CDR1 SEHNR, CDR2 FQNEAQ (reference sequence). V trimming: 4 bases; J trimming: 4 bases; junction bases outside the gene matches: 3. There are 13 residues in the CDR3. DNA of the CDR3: TGTGCCAGCAGCTACGGACAGGCCTATGGCTACACCTTC. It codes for CASSYGQAYGYTF.

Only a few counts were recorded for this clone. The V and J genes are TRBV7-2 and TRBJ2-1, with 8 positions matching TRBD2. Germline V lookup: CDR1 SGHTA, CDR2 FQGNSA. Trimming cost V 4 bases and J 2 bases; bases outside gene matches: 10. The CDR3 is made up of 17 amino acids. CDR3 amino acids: CASSSSLSGATYNEQFF. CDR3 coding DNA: TGTGCCAGCAGCTCATCCCTTAGCGGGGCCACCTACAATGAGCAGTTCTTC.

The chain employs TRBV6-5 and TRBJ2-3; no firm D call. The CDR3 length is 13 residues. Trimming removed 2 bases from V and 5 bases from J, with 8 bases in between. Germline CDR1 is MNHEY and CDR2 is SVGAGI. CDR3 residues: CASSYLMGDTQYF. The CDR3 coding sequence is TGTGCCAGCAGTTACCTCATGGGAGATACGCAGTATTTT.

In DNA, the CDR3 is TGTGCCAGCTCAACTGGGGGTGGTCAGCCCCAGCATTTT. It encodes CASSTGGGQPQHF. V usage is TRBV12-3 or TRBV12-4 and J usage is TRBJ1-5; a weak D match, TRBD1 (5 bases). V shed 8 bases and J shed 6 bases, with 14 bases lying between them. This CDR3 is built from 13 residues.

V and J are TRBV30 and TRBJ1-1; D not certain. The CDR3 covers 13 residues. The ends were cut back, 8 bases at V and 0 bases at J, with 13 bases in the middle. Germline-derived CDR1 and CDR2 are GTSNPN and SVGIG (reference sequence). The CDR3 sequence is CARKGPMNTEAFF. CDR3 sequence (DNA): TGTGCCAGGAAAGGACCTATGAACACTGAAGCTTTCTTT.

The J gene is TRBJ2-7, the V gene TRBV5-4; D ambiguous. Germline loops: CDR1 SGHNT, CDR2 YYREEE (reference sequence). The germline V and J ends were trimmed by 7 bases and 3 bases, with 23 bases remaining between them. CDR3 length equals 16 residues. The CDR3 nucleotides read TGTGCCAGCTCGTCCCCCCAAAATCACATCAACTACGAGCAGTACTTC. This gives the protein CASSSPQNHINYEQYF.

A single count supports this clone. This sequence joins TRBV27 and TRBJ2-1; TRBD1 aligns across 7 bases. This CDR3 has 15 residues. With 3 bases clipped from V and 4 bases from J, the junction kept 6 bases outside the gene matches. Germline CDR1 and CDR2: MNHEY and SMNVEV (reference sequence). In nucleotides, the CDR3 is TGTGCCAGCAGTTTCGGACAGGAGCCGTACAATGAGCAGTTCTTC. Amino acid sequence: CASSFGQEPYNEQFF.